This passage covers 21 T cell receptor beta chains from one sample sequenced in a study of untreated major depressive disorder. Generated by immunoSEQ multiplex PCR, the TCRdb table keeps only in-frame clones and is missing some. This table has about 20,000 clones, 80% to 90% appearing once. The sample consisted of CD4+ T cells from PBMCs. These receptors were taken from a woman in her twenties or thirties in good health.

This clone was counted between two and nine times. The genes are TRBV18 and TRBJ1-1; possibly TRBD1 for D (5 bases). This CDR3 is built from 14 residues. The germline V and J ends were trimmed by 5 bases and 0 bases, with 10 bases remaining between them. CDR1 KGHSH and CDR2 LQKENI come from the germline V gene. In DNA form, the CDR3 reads TGTGCCAGCTCATCCGGGACGATGAACACTGAAGCTTTCTTT. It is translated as CASSSGTMNTEAFF.

In nucleotides, the CDR3 is TGTGCCAGCAGTTTTCAACTAGCACAAGAGACCCAGTACTTC. As protein: CASSFQLAQETQYF. This chain connects TRBV6-5 to TRBJ2-5, with D possibly being TRBD2 (6 bases). Germline CDR1 and CDR2: MNHEY and SVGAGI. The V gene lost 4 bases and the J gene lost 2 bases, with 11 bases spanning the gap. CDR3 length: 14 amino acids.

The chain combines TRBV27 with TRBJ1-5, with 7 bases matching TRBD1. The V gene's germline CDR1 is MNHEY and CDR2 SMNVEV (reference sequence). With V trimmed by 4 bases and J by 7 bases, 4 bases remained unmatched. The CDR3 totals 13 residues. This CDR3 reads CASSYRGGQPQHF. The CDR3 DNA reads TGTGCCAGCAGTTACAGGGGTGGCCAGCCCCAGCATTTT.

CDR3 protein: CASSFGSRDRASNQPQHF. The CDR3 DNA follows: TGTGCCAGCAGTTTTGGGTCCCGGGACAGGGCGTCTAATCAGCCCCAGCATTTT. The chain links TRBV28 to TRBJ1-5, with TRBD1 matching over 9 bases. Germline CDR1 and CDR2: MDHEN and SYDVKM. This CDR3 is built from 18 residues. The V gene end was trimmed by 3 bases and the J gene end by 4 bases; junction bases not matched to a gene: 13.

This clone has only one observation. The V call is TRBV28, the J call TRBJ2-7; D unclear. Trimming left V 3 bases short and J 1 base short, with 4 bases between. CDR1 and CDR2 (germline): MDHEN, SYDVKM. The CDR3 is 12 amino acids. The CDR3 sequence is CASSLASYEQYF. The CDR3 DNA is TGTGCCAGCAGTTTGGCTTCCTACGAGCAGTACTTC.

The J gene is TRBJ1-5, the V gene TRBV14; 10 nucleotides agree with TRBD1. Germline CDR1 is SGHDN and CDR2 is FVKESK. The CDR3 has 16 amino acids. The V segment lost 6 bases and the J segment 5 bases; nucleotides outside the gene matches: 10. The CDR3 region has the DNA TGTGCCAGCAGGTTAGTCGGGGACAGGGGACATCAGCCCCAGCATTTT. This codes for CASRLVGDRGHQPQHF.

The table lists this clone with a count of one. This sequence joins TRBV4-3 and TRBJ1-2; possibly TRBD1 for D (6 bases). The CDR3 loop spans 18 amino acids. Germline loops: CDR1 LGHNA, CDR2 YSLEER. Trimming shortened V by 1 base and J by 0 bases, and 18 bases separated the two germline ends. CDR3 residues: CASSQGGPGATTNYGYTF. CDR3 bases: TGCGCCAGCAGCCAAGGAGGCCCGGGGGCGACAACTAACTATGGCTACACCTTC.

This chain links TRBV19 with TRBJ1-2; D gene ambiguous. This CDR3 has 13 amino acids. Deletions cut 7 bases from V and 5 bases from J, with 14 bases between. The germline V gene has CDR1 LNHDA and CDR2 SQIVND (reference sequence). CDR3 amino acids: CASNFGSGYGYTF. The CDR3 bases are TGTGCCAGTAATTTTGGCAGCGGTTATGGCTACACCTTC.

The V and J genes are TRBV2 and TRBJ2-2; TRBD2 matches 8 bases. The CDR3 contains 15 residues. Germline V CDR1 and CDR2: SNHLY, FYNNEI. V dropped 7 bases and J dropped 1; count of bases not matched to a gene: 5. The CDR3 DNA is TGTGCCAGCACCACCCTAGCGGGGAACACCGGGGAGCTGTTTTTT. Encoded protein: CASTTLAGNTGELFF.

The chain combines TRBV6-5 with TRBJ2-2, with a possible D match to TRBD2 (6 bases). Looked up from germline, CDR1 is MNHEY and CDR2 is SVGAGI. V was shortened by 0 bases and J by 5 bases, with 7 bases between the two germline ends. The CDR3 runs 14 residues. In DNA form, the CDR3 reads TGTGCCAGCAGTTACTCGACTAGGACCGGGGAGCTGTTTTTT. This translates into CASSYSTRTGELFF.

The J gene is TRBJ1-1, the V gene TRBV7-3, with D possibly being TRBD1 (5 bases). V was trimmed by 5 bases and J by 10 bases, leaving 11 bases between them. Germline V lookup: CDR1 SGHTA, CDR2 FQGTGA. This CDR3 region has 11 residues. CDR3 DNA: TGTGCCAGCAGCATGGGGCGAGGAGCTTTCTTT. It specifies CASSMGRGAFF.

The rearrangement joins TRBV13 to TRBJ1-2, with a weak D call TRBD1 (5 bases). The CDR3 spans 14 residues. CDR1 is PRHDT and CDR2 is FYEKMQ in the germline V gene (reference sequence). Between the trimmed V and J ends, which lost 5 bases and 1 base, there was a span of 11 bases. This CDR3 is CASSPKGSNYGYTF. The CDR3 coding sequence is TGTGCCAGCAGCCCTAAGGGGAGTAACTATGGCTACACCTTC.

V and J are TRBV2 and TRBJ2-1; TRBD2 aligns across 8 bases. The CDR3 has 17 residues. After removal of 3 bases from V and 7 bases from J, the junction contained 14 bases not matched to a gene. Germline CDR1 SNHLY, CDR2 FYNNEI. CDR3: CASSERVAGGPKNEQFF. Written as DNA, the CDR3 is TGTGCCAGCAGTGAGAGGGTGGCGGGGGGCCCTAAGAATGAGCAGTTCTTC.

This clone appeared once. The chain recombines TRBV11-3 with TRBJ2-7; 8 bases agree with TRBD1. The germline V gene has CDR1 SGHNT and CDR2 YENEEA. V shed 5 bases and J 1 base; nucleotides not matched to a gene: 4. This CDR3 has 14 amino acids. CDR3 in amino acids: CASSKGQASYEQYF. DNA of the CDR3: TGTGCCAGCAGCAAGGGACAGGCGTCCTACGAGCAGTACTTC.

This CDR3 reads CASSAGQFNSPLHF. In DNA form, the CDR3 reads TGTGCCAGCAGCGCGGGACAGTTTAATTCACCCCTCCACTTT. The rearrangement uses TRBV7-9 and TRBJ1-6; 7 bases are a match to TRBD1. CDR3 size: 14 residues. The trim removed 5 bases at V and 6 bases at J, leaving 4 bases unmatched. The germline gives CDR1 SEHNR, CDR2 FQNEAQ (reference sequence).

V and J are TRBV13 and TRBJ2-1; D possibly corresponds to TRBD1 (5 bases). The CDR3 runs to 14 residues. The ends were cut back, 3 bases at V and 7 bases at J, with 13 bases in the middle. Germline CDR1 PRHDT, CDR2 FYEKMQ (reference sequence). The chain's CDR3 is CASSLTVAGNEQFF. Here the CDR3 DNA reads TGTGCCAGCAGCTTGACAGTCGCCGGGAATGAGCAGTTCTTC. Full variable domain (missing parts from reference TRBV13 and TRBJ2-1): AAGVIQSPRHLIKEKRETATLKCYPIPRHDTVYWYQQGPGQDPQFLISFYEKMQSDKGSIPDRFSAQQFSDYHSELNMSSLELGDSALYFCASSLTVAGNEQFFGPGTRLTVL.

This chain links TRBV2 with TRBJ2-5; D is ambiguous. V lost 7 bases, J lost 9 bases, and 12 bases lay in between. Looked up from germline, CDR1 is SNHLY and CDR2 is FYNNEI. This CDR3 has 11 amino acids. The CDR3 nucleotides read TGTGCCAGCACCCCGGCAGAAGCCCAGTACTTC. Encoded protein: CASTPAEAQYF.

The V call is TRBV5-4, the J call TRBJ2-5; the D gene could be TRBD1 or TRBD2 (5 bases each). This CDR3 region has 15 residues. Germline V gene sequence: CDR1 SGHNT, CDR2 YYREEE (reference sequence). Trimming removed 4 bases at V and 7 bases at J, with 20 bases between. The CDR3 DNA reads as TGTGCCAGCAGCAGCCGGGACCGACGGACTGGGACCCAGTACTTC. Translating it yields CASSSRDRRTGTQYF.

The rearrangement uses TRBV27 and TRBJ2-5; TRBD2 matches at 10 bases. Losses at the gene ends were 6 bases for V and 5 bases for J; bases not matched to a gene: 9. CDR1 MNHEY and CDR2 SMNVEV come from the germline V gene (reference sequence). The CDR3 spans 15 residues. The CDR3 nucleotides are TGTGCCAGCAGGCTACTAGCGGGGACCGGGGAGACCCAGTACTTC. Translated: CASRLLAGTGETQYF.

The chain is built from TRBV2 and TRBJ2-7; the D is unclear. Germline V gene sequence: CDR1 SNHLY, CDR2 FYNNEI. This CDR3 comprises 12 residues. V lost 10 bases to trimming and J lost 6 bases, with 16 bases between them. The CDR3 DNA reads TGTGCCACGGATCGGGCTCAAAGCGAGCAGTACTTC. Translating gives CATDRAQSEQYF.

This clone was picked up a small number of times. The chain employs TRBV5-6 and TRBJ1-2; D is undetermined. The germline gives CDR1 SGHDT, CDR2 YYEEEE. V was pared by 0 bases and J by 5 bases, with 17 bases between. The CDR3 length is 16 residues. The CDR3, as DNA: TGTGCCAGCAGCTTGGGGGTCGAGGGTGAATATTATGGCTACACCTTC. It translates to CASSLGVEGEYYGYTF.